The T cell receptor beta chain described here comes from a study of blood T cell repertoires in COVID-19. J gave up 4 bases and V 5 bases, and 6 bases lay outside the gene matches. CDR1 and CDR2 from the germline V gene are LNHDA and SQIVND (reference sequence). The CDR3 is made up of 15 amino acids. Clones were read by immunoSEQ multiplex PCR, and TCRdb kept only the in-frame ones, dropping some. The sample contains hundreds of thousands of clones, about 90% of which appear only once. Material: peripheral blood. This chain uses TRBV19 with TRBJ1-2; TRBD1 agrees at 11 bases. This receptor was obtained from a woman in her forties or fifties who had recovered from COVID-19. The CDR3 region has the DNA TGTGCCAGTAGTCCCCGGACAGGGGGCGGCTATGGCTACACCTTC. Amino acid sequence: CASSPRTGGGYGYTF.